These T cell receptor beta chains were read from a single sample in a study of T-cell reconstitution after alpha-beta-depleted transplantation in children. TCRdb processed the PCR reads anew with MiXCR; each CDR3 protein has one entry. The sample records around 480,000 distinct CDR3 sequences, about 33% being singletons. Sequences were derived from PBMCs from the stem cell graft donor, sampled from the stem cell graft. These receptors all come from a human donor who donated a stem cell graft to a child with aplastic anemia. Each CDR3 is given without its conserved first and last residue.

V gene: TRBV27
CDR3 protein: ASSLSEGQAMEDGYT

V gene: TRBV19
CDR3 protein: ASSIDGALGGYT

V gene: TRBV29-1
CDR3 protein: SVPVGGSYNEQF

V gene: TRBV7-3
CDR3 protein: ASSLRLAGVEEQY

V gene: TRBV5-1
CDR3 protein: ASSVLQSGAREKLF

V gene: TRBV29-1
CDR3 protein: SVSRDFHNEQF

V gene: TRBV6-2/TRBV6-3
CDR3 protein: ASSPDREAPYSNQPQH

V gene: TRBV20-1
CDR3 protein: SARVRQKIKETQY

V gene: TRBV5-1
CDR3 protein: ASSIGASTDTQY

V gene: TRBV12-3/TRBV12-4
CDR3 protein: ASSKVSTGLLSNQPQH

V gene: TRBV4-3
CDR3 protein: ASSQRRTVRRPDTQY

V gene: TRBV5-1
CDR3 protein: ASSFTLAVPYNEQF

V gene: TRBV29-1
CDR3 protein: SVERGPNEQF

V gene: TRBV20-1
CDR3 protein: SAISADRQETQY

V gene: TRBV14
CDR3 protein: ASSLNRLRNTEAF

V gene: TRBV15
CDR3 protein: ATSRVLAGYYNEQF

V gene: TRBV7-8
CDR3 protein: ASSSGLPEAF

V gene: TRBV20-1
CDR3 protein: SAGDSNNEQF

V gene: TRBV20-1
CDR3 protein: SAPLGTGYGYT

V gene: TRBV20-1
CDR3 protein: SARTGGNQPQH

V gene: TRBV20-1
CDR3 protein: SASPGANLNTEAF

V gene: TRBV29-1
CDR3 protein: SVGLAGDEQY

V gene: TRBV10-3
CDR3 protein: AIRAQDPVYIY

V gene: TRBV11-3
CDR3 protein: ASSSSTSGRTDTQY

V gene: TRBV27
CDR3 protein: ASSLRSYGANVLT

V gene: TRBV5-1
CDR3 protein: ASSLAGQPHEQF

V gene: TRBV5-5
CDR3 protein: ASSLKGGDEQY

V gene: TRBV7-2
CDR3 protein: ASSLVPEGAKGYT

V gene: TRBV12-3/TRBV12-4
CDR3 protein: ASSLGLGNTGELF

V gene: TRBV6-2/TRBV6-3
CDR3 protein: ASRAIRDSRRNSPLH

V gene: TRBV29-1
CDR3 protein: SVRTGRYEQY

V gene: TRBV27
CDR3 protein: ASSLGSGISYEQY

V gene: TRBV12-3/TRBV12-4
CDR3 protein: ATRTGGSGELF

V gene: TRBV7-6
CDR3 protein: ASSPLPLQETQY

V gene: TRBV27
CDR3 protein: ASSFSGERSSYEQY

V gene: TRBV10-3
CDR3 protein: ATHSGYGYT

V gene: TRBV5-6
CDR3 protein: ASIALTLAAPHNEQF

V gene: TRBV20-1
CDR3 protein: SGPERETGELF

V gene: TRBV20-1
CDR3 protein: SAPELPVTNEKLF

V gene: TRBV29-1
CDR3 protein: SVDSPSDRFLHGYT

V gene: TRBV27
CDR3 protein: ASSLSTSGNEQF